The clone carrying this TCR beta chain has only a few counts. The source of the sample is a study of patients and donors after allogeneic stem cell transplantation. TCRdb called the RT-PCR reads again in MiXCR, with one record for every CDR3 protein. The table has approximately 140,000 distinct CDR3 sequences, over 30% seen once. The receptor was isolated from a human donor who was either an allogeneic HSCT recipient or a stem cell or donor lymphocyte infusion donor (not recorded which). It is not recorded whose cells these are; they may come from a transplant donor. Source material: blood, either unsorted or a sorted T cell fraction (not recorded which).

CDR3 sequence: CSARDSDSSYNSPLHF. In DNA form, the CDR3 reads TGCAGTGCTAGAGACAGTGATAGCTCCTATAATTCACCCCTCCACTTT. The J gene is TRBJ1-6, the V gene TRBV20-1; D remains ambiguous. The V end lost 0 bases, the J end lost 0 bases, and 9 bases lay between the germline ends. This CDR3 has 16 residues. Germline-derived CDR1 and CDR2 are DFQATT and SNEGSKA (reference sequence).